The entry below describes one TCR beta chain. Its antigen is unidentified. The data are from a study of cytomegalovirus exposure and HLA in healthy donors. Study-level results: The study had only CMV serostatus as immune exposure information.

PCR used 60 Vbeta primers and 13 Jbeta primers. The method was immunoSEQ multiplex PCR; TCRdb's version includes in-frame clones alone and lacks a portion of them. The profile shows under 150,000 clones, 65% to 80% of them singletons. Germline-derived CDR1 and CDR2 are MNHEY and SVGAGI. V shed 3 bases and J 1 base; nucleotides not matched to a gene: 3. CDR3 length: 16 residues. The V and J genes are TRBV6-5 and TRBJ1-1; 12 bases map to TRBD1. The sequence derives from a woman aged 18-29 years in good health and CMV-seronegative. Material: PBMCs. CDR3 DNA sequence: TGTGCCAGCAGTTATGGGACAGGGGGCGCGAACACTGAAGCTTTCTTT. It is translated as CASSYGTGGANTEAFF.